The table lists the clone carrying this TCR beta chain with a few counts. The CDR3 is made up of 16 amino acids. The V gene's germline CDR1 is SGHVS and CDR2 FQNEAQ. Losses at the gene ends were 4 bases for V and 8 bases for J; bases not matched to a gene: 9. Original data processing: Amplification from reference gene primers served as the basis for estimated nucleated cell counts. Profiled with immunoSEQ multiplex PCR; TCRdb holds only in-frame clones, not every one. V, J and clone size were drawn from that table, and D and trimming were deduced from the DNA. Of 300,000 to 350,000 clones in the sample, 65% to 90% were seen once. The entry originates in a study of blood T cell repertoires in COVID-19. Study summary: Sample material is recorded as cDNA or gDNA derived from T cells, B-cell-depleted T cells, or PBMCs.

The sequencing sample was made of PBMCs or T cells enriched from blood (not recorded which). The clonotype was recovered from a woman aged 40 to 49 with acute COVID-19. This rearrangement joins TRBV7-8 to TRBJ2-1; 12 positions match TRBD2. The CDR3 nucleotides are TGTGCCAGCAGCTCCACGCTAGCGGGGGGGTCTTATGAGCAGTTCTTC. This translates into CASSSTLAGGSYEQFF.